This T cell receptor beta chain was sequenced for a study of T cell responses to AZD1222 COVID-19 vaccine. General study results and limits: Sampled repertoires all dated from after the peak T cell response.

In regard to this clone: Its target is not known.

Sequencing used immunoSEQ multiplex PCR; TCRdb keeps in-frame clones, though not all of them. The repertoire holds over 45,000 clones, with around 89% as singletons. CDR1 is SGHAT and CDR2 is FQNNGV in the germline V gene. Trimming took off 5 bases at V and 4 bases at J, with 14 bases between the two ends. The CDR3 covers 15 residues. It was second doses at about 4 or about 12 weeks that were pooled. The sample here was peripheral blood, taken 28 days after the second AZD1222 dose. The source of this sequence is an adult who received the AZD1222 COVID-19 vaccine. The V and J genes are TRBV11-2 and TRBJ2-2, with D tentatively TRBD2 (6 bases). This CDR3 reads CASSPRSGVTGELFF. CDR3 nucleotide sequence: TGTGCCAGCAGCCCCCGTTCGGGGGTCACCGGGGAGCTGTTTTTT.